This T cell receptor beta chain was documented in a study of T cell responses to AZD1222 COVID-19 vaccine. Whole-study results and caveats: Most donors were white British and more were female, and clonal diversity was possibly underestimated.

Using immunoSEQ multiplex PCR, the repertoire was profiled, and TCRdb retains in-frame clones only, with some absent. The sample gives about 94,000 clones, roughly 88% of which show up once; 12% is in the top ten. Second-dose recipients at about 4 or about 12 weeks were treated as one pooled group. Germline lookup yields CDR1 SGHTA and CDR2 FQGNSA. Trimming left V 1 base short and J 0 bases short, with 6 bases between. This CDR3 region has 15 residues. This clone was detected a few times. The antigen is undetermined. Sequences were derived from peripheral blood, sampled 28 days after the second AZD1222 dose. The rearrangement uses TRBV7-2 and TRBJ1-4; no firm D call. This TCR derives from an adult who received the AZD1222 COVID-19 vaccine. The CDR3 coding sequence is TGTGCCAGCAGCTTAGTTCCTGCAACTAATGAAAAACTGTTTTTT. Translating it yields CASSLVPATNEKLFF. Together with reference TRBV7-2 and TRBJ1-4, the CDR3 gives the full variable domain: GAGVSQSPSNKVTEKGKDVELRCDPISGHTALYWYRQSLGQGLEFLIYFQGNSAPDKSGLPSDRFSAERTGGSVSTLTIQRTQQEDSAVYLCASSLVPATNEKLFFGSGTQLSVL.